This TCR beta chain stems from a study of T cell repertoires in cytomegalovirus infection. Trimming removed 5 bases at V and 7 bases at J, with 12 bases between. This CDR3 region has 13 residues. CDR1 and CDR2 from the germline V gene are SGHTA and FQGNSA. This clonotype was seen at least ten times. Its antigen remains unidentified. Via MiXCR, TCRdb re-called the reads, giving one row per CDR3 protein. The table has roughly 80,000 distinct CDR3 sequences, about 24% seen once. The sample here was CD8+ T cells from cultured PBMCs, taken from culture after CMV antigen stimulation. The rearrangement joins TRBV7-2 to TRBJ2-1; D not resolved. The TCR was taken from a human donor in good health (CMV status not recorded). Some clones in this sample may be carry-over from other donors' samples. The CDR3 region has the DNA TGTGCCAGCAGCGGTCGACACCCAAATGAGCAGTTCTTC. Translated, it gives CASSGRHPNEQFF. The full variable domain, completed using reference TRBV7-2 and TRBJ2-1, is GAGVSQSPSNKVTEKGKDVELRCDPISGHTALYWYRQSLGQGLEFLIYFQGNSAPDKSGLPSDRFSAERTGGSVSTLTIQRTQQEDSAVYLCASSGRHPNEQFFGPGTRLTVL.